This T cell receptor (beta chain) was identified during a study of PD-1 blockade in classical Hodgkin lymphoma. The data were produced by immunoSEQ multiplex PCR, yet TCRdb's version contains in-frame clones alone and is incomplete. The sample lists some 93,000 clones; roughly 92% were seen once. Every one of the patients relapsed after autologous stem cell transplantation (brentuximab vedotin exposure was variable). Study-level results: Unlike CD8+ TCR diversity, which did not rise significantly by C4D1, CD4+ TCR diversity did.

Of note for this clone: What it recognizes is unknown.

The TCR was taken from a human donor with classical Hodgkin lymphoma. This specimen was peripheral blood mononuclear cells (PBMCs), taken at baseline.

Written as DNA, the CDR3 is TGCGCCAGCAGCGCCCAATCTAGCGGGAGGGTAGAGACCCAGTACTTC. Translating gives CASSAQSSGRVETQYF. The chain employs TRBV5-1 and TRBJ2-5; TRBD2 matches 12 bases. The length of the CDR3 is 16 residues. V shed 4 bases, J shed 4 bases, and the junction held 8 bases outside the gene matches. CDR1 is SGHRS, CDR2 YFSETQ, per germline.